The sequence of this TCR beta chain was determined in a study of identical twins (dated by TCRdb to 2016 to 2017). About the full investigation: The study deep-sequenced TCR alpha and beta repertoires from monozygotic twins, unrelated adults of various ages and cord blood to test whether fetal clonotypes persist. Replicate twin experiments were performed at different times using different library preparation protocols to rule out contamination. On the study overall, not on this receptor specifically: Out-of-frame TCR alpha sharing in monozygotic twins was systematically underestimated by recombination models, whereas sharing between unrelated individuals was in agreement with the recombination models. Because the same donors could not be followed over many years, the conclusions depended on cross-sectional statistical analysis. Abundant cord blood beta clonotypes had fewer insertions, young adult naive repertoires showed a similar but weaker trend, and memory repertoires showed no such trend. Invariant T cells such as MAIT and iNKT could partly confound zero-insertion analyses, although diverse VJ usage argued against such confounding for most clonotypes. Compared with coincidental sharing between unrelated individuals, an excess of low generation-probability sequences was observed among out-of-frame TCR alpha sequences shared between twins. The excess sharing between twins in beta out-of-frame sequences was weaker because fewer shared sequences reduced the signal-to-noise ratio.

Every donor was a healthy Caucasian. The twin cohort consisted of three pairs of female monozygotic twins, all aged about 18 to 29 years. Positive isolation kits from Invitrogen were used to isolate the CD4+ and CD8+ T cell populations. The CDR3 spans 16 residues, from the cysteine through the phenylalanine. Just the 48-base CDR3 DNA is kept, in frame starting at base 1. CDR1 and CDR2 are read off the germline V gene as KGHSH and LQKENI. The V end loses 6 bases and the J end loses 0 bases, and a stretch of 15 bases separates them. Only a few counts were recorded for this clonotype. Its antigen specificity is not known. The record has no base qualities; no much larger clone is one base away. The library relied on 5' RACE. Sequenced on an Illumina HiSeq 2000. A universal primer binding site was introduced by template switching, and a unique molecular identifier was present in the final cDNA, enabling accurate counting of TCR cDNA molecules. First-strand cDNA for TCR alpha and beta chains was synthesized from specific primers in the conserved constant-segment region. To control for contamination, every cDNA library carried two barcodes: a SMART-Mk sample barcode plus Illumina barcodes. TruSeq adapter sequences along with Illumina sample barcodes were introduced in two successive PCR steps. TCR alpha and beta cDNA libraries were sequenced on the Illumina HiSeq platform with custom primers. As for the authors' bioinformatics: Unique molecular identifiers were extracted from raw reads with MiGEC, and CDR3 positions were determined with MiXCR. For each individual, recombination models were inferred using an EM algorithm with the repgenHMM and IGoR tools. Shared clonotypes were analyzed with the tcR package in R, and sharing was normalized by the product of cloneset sizes. To study raw recombination free of thymic and clonal selection effects, out-of-frame nonproductive sequences were analyzed. In-frame beta chains were kept once TCRdb had trimmed the public reads at Q25 with fastp and called clones with MiXCR. All rows with the same CDR3 protein become a single entry with the most common DNA and genes. These V and J calls originate from TCRdb's pipeline instead of the authors' own analysis. This sample comprises 400,000 to 550,000 distinct CDR3 sequences, roughly 26% of them detected only once. Just under 3% of the sample rests with the top ten.

This sample was also put to use in a study of T cells expressing NK-cell markers. Taken from the second paper: In sorted CD3+CD56+NKG2C+, CD3+CD56+NKG2C- and CD3+CD56-NKG2C+ T-cell subsets from eight or nine donors, TCR beta-chain repertoires were profiled. Of the eight sequenced donors, seven were found to be HCMV-seropositive and one was found to be HCMV-seronegative. In several experiments an anti-gammadeltaTCR antibody was added to restrict sorting to alphabetaTCR-expressing T cells. For about 6 donors, the dominant CD3+CD56+NKG2C+ clonotypes were among the top 10 CD8+ clonotypes and accounted for about 1.0-7.5% of CD8+ T cells. Those dominant clonotypes were again the most abundant among CD3+CD56-NKG2C+ cells in a handful of donors, at about 25-65%. Whether the expanded NKG2C-expressing T cell clones were specific for HCMV antigens was left unclear. The eight sequenced donors were randomly selected healthy volunteers, three men and five women. To determine HCMV serostatus, a commercial ELISA kit was used to detect HCMV-specific IgG in serum. Reads were demultiplexed and grouped by UMI with MIGEC, and clonotypes were assembled and quantified with MiTCR. Only TCR cDNA sequences supported by at least two reads were kept to exclude erroneous sequences. The tcR package was used for downstream repertoire analysis, and clonotypes were matched between fractions using CDR3 nucleotide sequence together with V segment. VDJmatch was used to annotate antigen specificity against VDJdb, with one amino acid substitution in CDR3 allowed.

Sequencing was carried out using CD4+ T cells sorted from blood. This TCR came from a woman aged 18-29 years in good health. This sequence uses TRBV18 and TRBJ2-1; the D gene is possibly TRBD1 or TRBD2, with 5 bases matching each. The DNA is as follows: TGTGCCAGCTCCATTGGGACGGGAAGCTCCTACAATGAGCAGTTCTTC. Its amino acids are CASSIGTGSSYNEQFF.